This passage covers 18 T cell receptor beta chains from one sample sequenced in a study of identical twins. A single record per CDR3 protein comes from TCRdb applying MiXCR to the 5' RACE reads. The data show approximately 1.8 million distinct CDR3 sequences, more than 30% seen once. The sample consisted of cord blood. These TCRs come from a newborn girl in good health.

The genes are TRBV25-1 and TRBJ2-3; 9 bases match TRBD1. CDR1 is MGHDK, CDR2 SYGVNS, per germline. CDR3 length: 16 residues. The junction had 8 bases not matched to a gene; V was cut back by 6 bases and J by 1 base. The CDR3 region is CASSEPRDRGTDTQYF. For the CDR3, the DNA is TGTGCCAGCAGCGAACCTAGGGACAGGGGCACAGATACGCAGTATTTT.

This clonotype was counted between two and nine times. The chain recombines TRBV3-1 with TRBJ2-2; D remains unclear. The germline gives CDR1 LGHDT, CDR2 YNNKEL (reference sequence). This CDR3 has 15 amino acids. V gave up 2 bases and J gave up 1 base, with 8 bases separating them. CDR3 nucleotides: TGTGCCAGCAGCCAACCAACACTGAACACCGGGGAGCTGTTTTTT. As protein: CASSQPTLNTGELFF.

The V and J genes are TRBV9 and TRBJ2-4; 10 bases align to TRBD2. With 4 bases clipped from V and 16 bases from J, the junction kept 8 bases outside the gene matches. There are 12 residues in the CDR3. Germline V gene data show CDR1 as SGDLS and CDR2 as YYNGEE. CDR3 amino acids: CASSFSGGALYF. CDR3 DNA: TGTGCCAGCAGCTTCAGCGGGGGGGCACTCTACTTC.

This clonotype was counted at least ten times. This chain connects TRBV27 to TRBJ2-5; the match to TRBD2 covers 8 bases. This CDR3 is 19 amino acids long. Trimming took 5 bases from V and 1 from J; bases not matched to a gene: 18. Germline assignment: CDR1 MNHEY and CDR2 SMNVEV (reference sequence). Here the CDR3 reads CASSTQDPSGLYPQETQYF. The DNA of the CDR3 is TGTGCCAGCAGTACACAGGATCCTAGCGGGTTATACCCCCAAGAGACCCAGTACTTC.

The chain employs TRBV5-1 and TRBJ2-7; D is ambiguous. Germline-derived CDR1 and CDR2 are SGHRS and YFSETQ. V lost 5 bases to trimming and J lost 2 bases, with 8 bases between them. The CDR3 totals 12 residues. CDR3 sequence reads: CASRKYTYEQYF. The CDR3 nucleotides read TGCGCCAGCAGAAAATACACCTACGAGCAGTACTTC.

This clonotype came up a few times. This chain connects TRBV3-1 to TRBJ2-1; no reliable D call. The CDR3 extends over 13 amino acids. In germline, CDR1 is LGHDT, CDR2 YNNKEL (reference sequence). The V gene lost 1 base and the J gene lost 6 bases, with 7 bases spanning the gap. Written as DNA, the CDR3 is TGTGCCAGCAGCCAAGGCGGCGTCAATGAGCAGTTCTTC. Amino acids: CASSQGGVNEQFF.

The rearrangement links TRBV20-1 to TRBJ2-7, with 11 bases aligning to TRBD2. The CDR3 runs 14 residues. Unmatched junction bases numbered 9, after V lost 4 bases and J lost 7 bases. CDR1 DFQATT and CDR2 SNEGSKA come from the germline V gene (reference sequence). The CDR3: CSATGLAGYNEQYF. Written as DNA, the CDR3 is TGCAGTGCTACAGGACTAGCGGGCTACAATGAGCAGTACTTC.

This clonotype was observed a handful of times. The chain combines TRBV12-3 or TRBV12-4 with TRBJ2-7; 8 bases match TRBD2. This CDR3 is 15 amino acids long. V shed 2 bases and J 2 bases; nucleotides not matched to a gene: 5. The CDR3 sequence is CASSLPGLGAYEQYF. CDR3 sequence (DNA): TGTGCCAGCAGTTTACCGGGACTAGGGGCCTACGAGCAGTACTTC.

This clonotype turned up a few times. This chain connects TRBV10-3 to TRBJ1-2; perhaps TRBD1 as D (5 bases). V lost 5 bases, J lost 5 bases, and 12 bases lay in between. CDR1 and CDR2 (germline): ENHRY, SYGVKD. The CDR3 extends over 13 amino acids. CDR3: CAISIGTAYGYTF. The CDR3, as DNA: TGTGCCATCAGTATAGGGACGGCTTATGGCTACACCTTC.

This chain joins TRBV20-1 and TRBJ1-5; D unresolved. Germline loops: CDR1 DFQATT, CDR2 SNEGSKA (reference sequence). The CDR3 consists of 15 residues. V was clipped by 1 base and J by 3 bases, with 13 bases between them. The CDR3 coding sequence is TGCAGTGCTAGAGCTGCAGTAGGCGACAATCAGCCCCAGCATTTT. Translating it yields CSARAAVGDNQPQHF.

The rearrangement joins TRBV5-1 to TRBJ1-1, with 7 nucleotides matching TRBD1. From germline, CDR1 is SGHRS and CDR2 YFSETQ. Trimming cost V 3 bases and J 2 bases; bases outside gene matches: 7. This CDR3 has 15 amino acids. The CDR3 is CASSSPDRINTEAFF. Written as DNA, the CDR3 is TGCGCCAGCAGCTCTCCGGACAGGATCAACACTGAAGCTTTCTTT.

This clonotype was seen at least ten times. The J gene is TRBJ2-7, the V gene TRBV7-2; TRBD2 matches at 10 bases. The germline gives CDR1 SGHTA, CDR2 FQGNSA. The junction had 4 bases not matched to a gene; V was cut back by 4 bases and J by 4 bases. The CDR3 totals 14 residues. The DNA of the CDR3 is TGTGCCAGCAGCTCAGCGGGAGGGCCTTACGAGCAGTACTTC. Translating it yields CASSSAGGPYEQYF.

The genes are TRBV27 and TRBJ2-7, with 7 bases that match TRBD2. This CDR3 comprises 16 residues. The trim removed 2 bases at V and 0 bases at J, leaving 7 bases unmatched. CDR1 and CDR2 from the germline V gene are MNHEY and SMNVEV (reference sequence). CDR3 amino acids: CASSLRTRYSSYEQYF. DNA for the CDR3: TGTGCCAGCAGTTTACGGACTAGGTATAGCTCCTACGAGCAGTACTTC.

The chain has TRBV29-1 and TRBJ1-2, with D unresolved. Germline V CDR1 and CDR2: SQVTM, ANQGSEA. V was pared by 3 bases and J by 3 bases, with 11 bases between. This CDR3 is built from 13 residues. The CDR3 nucleotides are TGCAGCGTTGACCTTCCAGGCTACTATGGCTACACCTTC. This encodes CSVDLPGYYGYTF.

This clonotype came up many times. The V gene is TRBV28, the J gene TRBJ1-6; D possibly corresponds to TRBD1 (6 bases). The CDR3 contains 16 residues. V was cut by 3 bases and J by 2 bases, with 11 bases left in between. The germline CDR1 and CDR2 sequences are MDHEN and SYDVKM. The CDR3 here is CASSLGTRPYNSPLHF. The DNA of the CDR3 is TGTGCCAGCAGTTTGGGGACAAGGCCCTATAATTCACCCCTCCACTTT. Combining the CDR3 with reference TRBV28 and TRBJ1-6 gives the whole variable domain DVKVTQSSRYLVKRTGEKVFLECVQDMDHENMFWYRQDPGLGLRLIYFSYDVKMKEKGDIPEGYSVSREKKERFSLILESASTNQTSMYLCASSLGTRPYNSPLHFGNGTRLTVT.

This clonotype was picked up a small number of times. V and J are TRBV18 and TRBJ2-1, with a weak D call TRBD2 (5 bases). CDR3 length: 14 residues. Germline CDR1 is KGHSH and CDR2 is LQKENI. Trimming shortened V by 1 base and J by 8 bases, and 12 bases separated the two germline ends. CDR3 in DNA: TGTGCCAGCTCACCACAGACTAAAACGTATGAGCAGTTCTTC. Its translation: CASSPQTKTYEQFF.

At least ten counts were recorded for this clonotype. V is TRBV27 and J is TRBJ1-2; the match to TRBD1 covers 10 bases. Losses at the gene ends were 8 bases for V and 7 bases for J; bases not matched to a gene: 4. The germline V gene has CDR1 MNHEY and CDR2 SMNVEV (reference sequence). The CDR3 is 12 residues long. The CDR3 spells CASSGTGVGYTF. In DNA, the CDR3 is TGTGCCAGCTCTGGGACAGGGGTTGGCTACACCTTC.

V is TRBV21-1 and J is TRBJ2-3. TRBV21-1 is a pseudogene. This CDR3 has 11 amino acids. This CDR3 reads CASRHRDTQYF. DNA for the CDR3: TGTGCCAGCAGACACCGGGATACGCAGTATTTT.